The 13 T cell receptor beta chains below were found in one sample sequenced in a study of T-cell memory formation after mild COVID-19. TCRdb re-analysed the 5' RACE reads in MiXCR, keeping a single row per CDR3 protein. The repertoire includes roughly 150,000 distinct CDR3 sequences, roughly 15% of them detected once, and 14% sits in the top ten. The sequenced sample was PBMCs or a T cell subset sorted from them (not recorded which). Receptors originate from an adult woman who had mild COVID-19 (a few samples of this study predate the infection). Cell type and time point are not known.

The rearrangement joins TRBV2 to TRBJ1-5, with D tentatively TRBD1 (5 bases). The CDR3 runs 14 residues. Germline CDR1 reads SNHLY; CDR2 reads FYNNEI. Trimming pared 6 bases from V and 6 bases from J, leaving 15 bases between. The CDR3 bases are TGTGCCAGCAGGCCGACAGCCGGCGGTCAGCCCCAGCATTTT. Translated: CASRPTAGGQPQHF.

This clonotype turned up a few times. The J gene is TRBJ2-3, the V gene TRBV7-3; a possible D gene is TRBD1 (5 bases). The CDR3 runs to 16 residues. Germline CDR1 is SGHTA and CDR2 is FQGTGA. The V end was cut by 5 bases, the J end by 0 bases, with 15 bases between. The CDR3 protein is CASSGVGDSSTDTQYF. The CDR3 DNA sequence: TGTGCCAGCAGCGGAGTAGGGGATTCTAGCACAGATACGCAGTATTTT.

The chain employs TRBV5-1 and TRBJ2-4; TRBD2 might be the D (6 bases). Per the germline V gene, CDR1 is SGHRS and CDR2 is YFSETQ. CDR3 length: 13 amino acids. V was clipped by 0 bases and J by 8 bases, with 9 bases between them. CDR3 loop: CASSLGGVDIQYF. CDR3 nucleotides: TGCGCCAGCAGCTTGGGCGGGGTGGACATTCAGTACTTC.

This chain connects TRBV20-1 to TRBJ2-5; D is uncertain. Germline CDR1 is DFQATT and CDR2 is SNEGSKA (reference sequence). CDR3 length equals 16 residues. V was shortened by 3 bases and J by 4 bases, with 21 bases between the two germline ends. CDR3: CSASGTIGYLPETQYF. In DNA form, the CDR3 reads TGCAGTGCTAGTGGCACAATTGGGTATCTCCCAGAGACCCAGTACTTC.

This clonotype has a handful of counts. CDR3 residues: CASSPTGTAYEQYF. Here the CDR3 DNA reads TGTGCCAGCAGTCCTACGGGGACAGCCTACGAGCAGTACTTC. This chain joins TRBV12-3 or TRBV12-4 and TRBJ2-7; 7 positions agree with TRBD1. CDR3 length equals 14 residues. Unmatched junction bases numbered 6, after V lost 5 bases and J lost 2 bases.

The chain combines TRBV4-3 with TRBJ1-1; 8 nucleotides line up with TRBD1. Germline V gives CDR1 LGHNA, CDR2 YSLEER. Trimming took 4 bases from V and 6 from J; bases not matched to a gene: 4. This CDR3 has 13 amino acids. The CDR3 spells CASSLRTGSEAFF. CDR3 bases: TGCGCCAGCAGCCTACGGACAGGGTCTGAAGCTTTCTTT.

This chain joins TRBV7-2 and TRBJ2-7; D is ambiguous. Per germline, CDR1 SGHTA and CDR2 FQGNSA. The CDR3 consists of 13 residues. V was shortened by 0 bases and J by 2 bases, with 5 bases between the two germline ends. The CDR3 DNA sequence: TGTGCCAGCAGCTTAGCCAGCACCTACGAGCAGTACTTC. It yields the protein CASSLASTYEQYF.

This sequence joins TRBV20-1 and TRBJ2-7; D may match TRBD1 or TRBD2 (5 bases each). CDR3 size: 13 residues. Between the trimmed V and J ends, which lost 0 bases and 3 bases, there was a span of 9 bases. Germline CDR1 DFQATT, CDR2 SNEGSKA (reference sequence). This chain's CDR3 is CSARDGTHYEQYF. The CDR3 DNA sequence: TGCAGTGCTAGAGACGGGACCCACTACGAGCAGTACTTC.

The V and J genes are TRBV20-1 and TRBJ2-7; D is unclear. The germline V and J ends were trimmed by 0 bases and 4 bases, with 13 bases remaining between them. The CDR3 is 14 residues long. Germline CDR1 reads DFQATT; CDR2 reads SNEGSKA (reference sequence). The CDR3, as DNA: TGCAGTGCTAGAGATCAAGGGAAGTGGTACGAGCAGTACTTC. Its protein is CSARDQGKWYEQYF.

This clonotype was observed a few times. The CDR3 loop is CASSSTGSETQYF. CDR3 DNA: TGTGCCAGCAGCTCGACTGGTTCGGAGACCCAGTACTTC. This chain connects TRBV12-3 or TRBV12-4 to TRBJ2-5; no clear D gene. This CDR3 comprises 13 residues. The ends were cut back, 6 bases at V and 5 bases at J, with 13 bases in the middle.

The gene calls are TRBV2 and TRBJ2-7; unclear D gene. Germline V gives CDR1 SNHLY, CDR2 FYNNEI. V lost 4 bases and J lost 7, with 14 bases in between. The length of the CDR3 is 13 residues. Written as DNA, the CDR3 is TGTGCCAGCAGTGCCTACAGTTACTTGGAGCAGTACTTC. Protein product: CASSAYSYLEQYF.

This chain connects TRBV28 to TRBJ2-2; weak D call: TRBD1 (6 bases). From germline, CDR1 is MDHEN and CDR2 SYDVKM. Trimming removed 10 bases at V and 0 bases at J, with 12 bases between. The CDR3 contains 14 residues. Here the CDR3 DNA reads TGTGCCACCTCGGGACAACCGAACACCGGGGAGCTGTTTTTT. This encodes CATSGQPNTGELFF. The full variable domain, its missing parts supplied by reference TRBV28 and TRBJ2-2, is DVKVTQSSRYLVKRTGEKVFLECVQDMDHENMFWYRQDPGLGLRLIYFSYDVKMKEKGDIPEGYSVSREKKERFSLILESASTNQTSMYLCATSGQPNTGELFFGEGSRLTVL.

This chain's CDR3 is CASSLFGTSADNEQFF. The CDR3 DNA follows: TGTGCCAGCAGTTTATTTGGGACTAGCGCCGACAATGAGCAGTTCTTC. J is TRBJ2-1 and V is TRBV27, with 10 bases lining up with TRBD2. J gave up 5 bases and V 1 base, and 5 bases lay outside the gene matches. This CDR3 is built from 16 residues. Germline CDR1 MNHEY, CDR2 SMNVEV (reference sequence).